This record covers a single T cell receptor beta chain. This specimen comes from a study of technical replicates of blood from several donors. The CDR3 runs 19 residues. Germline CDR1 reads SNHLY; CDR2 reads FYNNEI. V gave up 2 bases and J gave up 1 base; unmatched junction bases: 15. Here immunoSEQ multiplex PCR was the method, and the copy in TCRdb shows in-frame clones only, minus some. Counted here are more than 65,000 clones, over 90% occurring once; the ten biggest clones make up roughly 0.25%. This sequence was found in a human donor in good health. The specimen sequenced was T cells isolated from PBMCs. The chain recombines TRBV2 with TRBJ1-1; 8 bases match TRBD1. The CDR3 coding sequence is TGTGCCAGCAGTGAATTCCTCCTAACGACAGGGGTCGCGAACACTGAAGCTTTCTTT. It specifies CASSEFLLTTGVANTEAFF.